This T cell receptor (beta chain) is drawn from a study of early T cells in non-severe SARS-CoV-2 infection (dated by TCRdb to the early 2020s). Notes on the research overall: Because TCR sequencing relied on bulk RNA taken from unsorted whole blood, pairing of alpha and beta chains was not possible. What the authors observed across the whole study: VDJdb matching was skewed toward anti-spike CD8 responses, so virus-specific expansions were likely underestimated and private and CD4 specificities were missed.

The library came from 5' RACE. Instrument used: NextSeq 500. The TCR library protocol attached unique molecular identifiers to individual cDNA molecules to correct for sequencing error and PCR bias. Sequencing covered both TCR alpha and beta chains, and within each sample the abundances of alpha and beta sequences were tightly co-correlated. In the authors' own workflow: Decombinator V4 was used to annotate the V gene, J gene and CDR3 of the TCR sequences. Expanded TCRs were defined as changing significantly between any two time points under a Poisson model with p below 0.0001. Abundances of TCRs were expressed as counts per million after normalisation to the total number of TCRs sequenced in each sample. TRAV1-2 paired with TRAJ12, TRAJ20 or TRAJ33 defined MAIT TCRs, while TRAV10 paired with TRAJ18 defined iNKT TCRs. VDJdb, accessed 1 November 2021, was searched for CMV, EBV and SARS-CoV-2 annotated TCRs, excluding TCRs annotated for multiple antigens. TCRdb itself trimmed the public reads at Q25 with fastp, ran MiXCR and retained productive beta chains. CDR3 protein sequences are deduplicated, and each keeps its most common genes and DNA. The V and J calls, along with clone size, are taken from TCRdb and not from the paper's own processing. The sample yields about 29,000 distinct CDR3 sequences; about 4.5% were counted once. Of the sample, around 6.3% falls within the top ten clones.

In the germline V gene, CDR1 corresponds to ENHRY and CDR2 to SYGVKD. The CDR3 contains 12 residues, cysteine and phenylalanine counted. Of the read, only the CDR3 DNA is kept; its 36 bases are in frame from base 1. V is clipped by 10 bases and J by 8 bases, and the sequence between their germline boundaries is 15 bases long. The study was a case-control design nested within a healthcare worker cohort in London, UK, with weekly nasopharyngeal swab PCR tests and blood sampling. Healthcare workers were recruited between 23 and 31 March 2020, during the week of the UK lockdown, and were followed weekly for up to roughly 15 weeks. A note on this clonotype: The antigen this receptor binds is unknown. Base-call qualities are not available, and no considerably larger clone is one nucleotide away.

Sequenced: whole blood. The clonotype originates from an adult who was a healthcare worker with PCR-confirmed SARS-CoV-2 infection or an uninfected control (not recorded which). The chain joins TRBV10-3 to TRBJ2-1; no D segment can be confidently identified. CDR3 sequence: CATKEASYEQFF. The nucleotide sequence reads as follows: TGTGCCACCAAGGAAGCTTCCTATGAGCAGTTCTTC.